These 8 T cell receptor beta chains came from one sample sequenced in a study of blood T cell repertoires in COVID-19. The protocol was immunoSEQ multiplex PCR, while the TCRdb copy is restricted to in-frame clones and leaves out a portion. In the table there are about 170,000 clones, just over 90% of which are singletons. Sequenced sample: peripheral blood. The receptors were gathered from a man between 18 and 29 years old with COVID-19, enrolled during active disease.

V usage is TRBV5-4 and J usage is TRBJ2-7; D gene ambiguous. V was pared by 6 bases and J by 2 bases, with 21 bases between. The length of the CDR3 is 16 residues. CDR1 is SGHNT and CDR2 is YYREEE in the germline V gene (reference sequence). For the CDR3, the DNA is TGTGCCAGCACTCGGTCTACCGGGTCTACGGCCTACGAGCAGTACTTC. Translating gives CASTRSTGSTAYEQYF.

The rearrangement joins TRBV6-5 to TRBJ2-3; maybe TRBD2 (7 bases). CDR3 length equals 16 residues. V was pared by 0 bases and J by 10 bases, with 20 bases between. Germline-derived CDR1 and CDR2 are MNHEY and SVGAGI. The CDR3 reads CASSYSGRRGGGSQYF. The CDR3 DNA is TGTGCCAGCAGTTACTCAGGTCGACGGGGAGGGGGTTCGCAGTATTTT.

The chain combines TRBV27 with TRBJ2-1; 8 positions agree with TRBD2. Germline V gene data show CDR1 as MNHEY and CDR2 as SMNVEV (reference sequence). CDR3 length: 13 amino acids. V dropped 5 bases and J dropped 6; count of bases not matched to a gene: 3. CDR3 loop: CASSMTSVNEQFF. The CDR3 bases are TGTGCCAGCAGTATGACTAGCGTCAATGAGCAGTTCTTC.

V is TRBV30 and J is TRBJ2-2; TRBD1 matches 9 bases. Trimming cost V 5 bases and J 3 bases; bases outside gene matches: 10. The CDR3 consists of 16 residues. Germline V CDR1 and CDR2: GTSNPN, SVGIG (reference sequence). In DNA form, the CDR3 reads TGTGCCTGGCCATCACTCCACAGGGGGCACACCGGGGAGCTGTTTTTT. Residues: CAWPSLHRGHTGELFF.

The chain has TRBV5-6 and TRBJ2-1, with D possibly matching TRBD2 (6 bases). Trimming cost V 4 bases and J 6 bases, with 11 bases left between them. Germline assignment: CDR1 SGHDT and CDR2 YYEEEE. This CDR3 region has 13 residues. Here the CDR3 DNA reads TGTGCCAGCAGCCTCGGGACTTCCAATGAGCAGTTCTTC. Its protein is CASSLGTSNEQFF.

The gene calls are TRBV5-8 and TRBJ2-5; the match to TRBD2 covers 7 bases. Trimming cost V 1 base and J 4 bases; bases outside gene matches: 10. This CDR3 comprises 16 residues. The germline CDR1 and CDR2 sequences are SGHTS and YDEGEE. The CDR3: CASSLSAGDVGETQYF. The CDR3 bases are TGTGCCAGCAGCTTGTCGGCGGGAGATGTAGGAGAGACCCAGTACTTC.

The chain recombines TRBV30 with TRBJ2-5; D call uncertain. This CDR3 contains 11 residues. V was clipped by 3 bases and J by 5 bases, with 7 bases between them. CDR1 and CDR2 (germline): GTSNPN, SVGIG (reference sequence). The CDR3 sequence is CAWRPKETQYF. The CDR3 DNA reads TGTGCCTGGAGACCTAAGGAGACCCAGTACTTC.

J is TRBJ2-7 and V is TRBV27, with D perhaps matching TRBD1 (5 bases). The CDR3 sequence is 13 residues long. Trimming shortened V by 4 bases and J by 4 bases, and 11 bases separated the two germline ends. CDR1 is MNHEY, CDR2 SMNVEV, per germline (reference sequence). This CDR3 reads CASSSRVWYEQYF. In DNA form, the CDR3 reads TGTGCCAGCAGTTCCAGGGTTTGGTACGAGCAGTACTTC.